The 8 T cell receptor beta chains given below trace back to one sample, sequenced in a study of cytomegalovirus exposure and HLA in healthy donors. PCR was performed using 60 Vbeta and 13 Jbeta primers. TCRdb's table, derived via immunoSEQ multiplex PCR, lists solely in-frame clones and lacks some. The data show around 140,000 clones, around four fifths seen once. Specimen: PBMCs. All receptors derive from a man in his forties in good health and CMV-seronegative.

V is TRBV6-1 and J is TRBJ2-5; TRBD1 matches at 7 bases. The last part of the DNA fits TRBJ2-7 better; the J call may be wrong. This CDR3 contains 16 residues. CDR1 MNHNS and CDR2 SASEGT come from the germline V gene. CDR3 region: CASSEAVWTGAYEQYF. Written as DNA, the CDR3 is TGTGCCAGCAGTGAAGCCGTCTGGACAGGCGCCTACGAGCAGTACTTC.

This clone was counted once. The CDR3: CASSSPASGRAGEQYF. The CDR3 DNA reads as TGTGCCAGCAGCTCCCCCGCTAGCGGGAGGGCCGGGGAGCAGTACTTC. V is TRBV5-4 and J is TRBJ2-5, with 12 bases fitting TRBD2. V shed 3 bases and J 11 bases; nucleotides not matched to a gene: 14. The CDR3 is 16 residues long. Germline-derived CDR1 and CDR2 are SGHNT and YYREEE (reference sequence).

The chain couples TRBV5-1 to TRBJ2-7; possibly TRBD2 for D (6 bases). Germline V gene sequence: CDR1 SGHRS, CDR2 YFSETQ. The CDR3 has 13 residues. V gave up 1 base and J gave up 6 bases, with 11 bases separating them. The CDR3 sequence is CASSLNTAGEQYF. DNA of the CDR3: TGCGCCAGCAGCTTGAATACAGCGGGCGAGCAGTACTTC.

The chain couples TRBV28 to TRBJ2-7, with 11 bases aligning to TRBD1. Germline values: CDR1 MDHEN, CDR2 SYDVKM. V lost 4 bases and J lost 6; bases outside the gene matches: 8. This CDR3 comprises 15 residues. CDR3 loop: CASSSATGTGGEQYF. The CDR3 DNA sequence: TGTGCCAGCAGTTCCGCAACCGGGACAGGGGGCGAGCAGTACTTC.

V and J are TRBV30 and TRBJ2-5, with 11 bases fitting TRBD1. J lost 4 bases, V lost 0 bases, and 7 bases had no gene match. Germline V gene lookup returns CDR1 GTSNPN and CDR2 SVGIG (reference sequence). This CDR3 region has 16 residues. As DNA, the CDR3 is TGTGCCTGGAGTGTAATCCCGGGACAGGGGGGAGAGACCCAGTACTTC. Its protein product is CAWSVIPGQGGETQYF.

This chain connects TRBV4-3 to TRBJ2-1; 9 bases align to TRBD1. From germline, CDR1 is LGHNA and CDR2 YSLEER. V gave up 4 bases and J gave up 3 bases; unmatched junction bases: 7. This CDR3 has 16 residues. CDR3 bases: TGCGCCAGCAGCCGAAGGGGGGACAGGGTCTACAATGAGCAGTTCTTC. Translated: CASSRRGDRVYNEQFF.

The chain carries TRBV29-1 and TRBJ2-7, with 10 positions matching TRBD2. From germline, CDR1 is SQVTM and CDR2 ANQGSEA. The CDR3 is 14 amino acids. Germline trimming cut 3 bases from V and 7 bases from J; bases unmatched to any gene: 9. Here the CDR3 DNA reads TGCAGCGTTGACGGACTAGCGGACTCGGGTGAGCAGTACTTC. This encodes CSVDGLADSGEQYF.

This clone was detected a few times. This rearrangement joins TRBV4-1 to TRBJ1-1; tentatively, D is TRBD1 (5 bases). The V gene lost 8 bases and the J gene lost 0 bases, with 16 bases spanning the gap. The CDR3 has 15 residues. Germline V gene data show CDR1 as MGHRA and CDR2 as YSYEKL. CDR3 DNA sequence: TGCGCCAGCCTTCCCCGGGCAGGGTTGAACACTGAAGCTTTCTTT. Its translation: CASLPRAGLNTEAFF.